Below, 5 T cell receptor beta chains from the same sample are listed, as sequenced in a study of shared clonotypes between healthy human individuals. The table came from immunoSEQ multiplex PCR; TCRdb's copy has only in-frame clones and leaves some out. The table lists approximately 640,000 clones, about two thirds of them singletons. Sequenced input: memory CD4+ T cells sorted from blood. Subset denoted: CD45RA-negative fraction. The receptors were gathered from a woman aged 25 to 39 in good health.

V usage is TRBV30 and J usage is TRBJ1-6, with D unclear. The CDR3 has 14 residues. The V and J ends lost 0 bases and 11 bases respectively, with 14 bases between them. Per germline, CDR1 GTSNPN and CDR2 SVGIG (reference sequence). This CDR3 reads CAWSVRGGWPPLHF. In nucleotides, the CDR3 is TGTGCCTGGAGTGTACGGGGAGGTTGGCCACCCCTCCACTTT.

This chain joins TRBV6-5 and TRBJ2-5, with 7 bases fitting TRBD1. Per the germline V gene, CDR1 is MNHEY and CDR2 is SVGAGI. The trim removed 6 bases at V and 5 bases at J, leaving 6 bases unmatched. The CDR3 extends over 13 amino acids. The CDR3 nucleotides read TGTGCCAGCAGCCAGGGGGTGGGGGAGACCCAGTACTTC. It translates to CASSQGVGETQYF.

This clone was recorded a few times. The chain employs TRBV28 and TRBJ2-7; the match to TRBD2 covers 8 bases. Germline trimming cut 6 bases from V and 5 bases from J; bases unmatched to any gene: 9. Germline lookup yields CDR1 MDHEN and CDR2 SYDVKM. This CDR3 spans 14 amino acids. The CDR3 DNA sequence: TGTGCCAGCAGCGATCCGGGACTAGTCAACGAGCAGTACTTC. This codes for CASSDPGLVNEQYF. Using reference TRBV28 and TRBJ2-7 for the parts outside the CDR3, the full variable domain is DVKVTQSSRYLVKRTGEKVFLECVQDMDHENMFWYRQDPGLGLRLIYFSYDVKMKEKGDIPEGYSVSREKKERFSLILESASTNQTSMYLCASSDPGLVNEQYFGPGTRLTVT.

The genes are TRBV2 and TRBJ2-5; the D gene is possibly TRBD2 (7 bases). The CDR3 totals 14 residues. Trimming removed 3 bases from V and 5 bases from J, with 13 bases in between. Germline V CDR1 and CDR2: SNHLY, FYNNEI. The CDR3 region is CASSDGGARETQYF. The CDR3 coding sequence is TGTGCCAGCAGTGATGGGGGGGCGCGGGAGACCCAGTACTTC.

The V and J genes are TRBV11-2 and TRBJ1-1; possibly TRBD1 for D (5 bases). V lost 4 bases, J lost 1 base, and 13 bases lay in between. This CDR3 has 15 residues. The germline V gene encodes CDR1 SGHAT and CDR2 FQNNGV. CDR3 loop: CASSYRQTANTEAFF. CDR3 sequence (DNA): TGTGCCAGCAGCTACCGACAGACAGCGAACACTGAAGCTTTCTTT.